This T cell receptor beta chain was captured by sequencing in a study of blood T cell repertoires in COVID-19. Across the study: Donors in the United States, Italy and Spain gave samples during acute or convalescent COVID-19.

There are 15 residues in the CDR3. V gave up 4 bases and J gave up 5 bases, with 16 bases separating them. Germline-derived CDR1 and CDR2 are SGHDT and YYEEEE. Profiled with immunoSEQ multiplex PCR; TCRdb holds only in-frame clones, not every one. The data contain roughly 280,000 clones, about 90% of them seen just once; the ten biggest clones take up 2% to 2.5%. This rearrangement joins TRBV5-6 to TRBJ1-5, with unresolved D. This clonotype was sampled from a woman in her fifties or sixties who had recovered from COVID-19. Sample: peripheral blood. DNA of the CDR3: TGTGCCAGCAGCCTATCGCAGGCCCTGTATCAGCCCCAGCATTTT. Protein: CASSLSQALYQPQHF.